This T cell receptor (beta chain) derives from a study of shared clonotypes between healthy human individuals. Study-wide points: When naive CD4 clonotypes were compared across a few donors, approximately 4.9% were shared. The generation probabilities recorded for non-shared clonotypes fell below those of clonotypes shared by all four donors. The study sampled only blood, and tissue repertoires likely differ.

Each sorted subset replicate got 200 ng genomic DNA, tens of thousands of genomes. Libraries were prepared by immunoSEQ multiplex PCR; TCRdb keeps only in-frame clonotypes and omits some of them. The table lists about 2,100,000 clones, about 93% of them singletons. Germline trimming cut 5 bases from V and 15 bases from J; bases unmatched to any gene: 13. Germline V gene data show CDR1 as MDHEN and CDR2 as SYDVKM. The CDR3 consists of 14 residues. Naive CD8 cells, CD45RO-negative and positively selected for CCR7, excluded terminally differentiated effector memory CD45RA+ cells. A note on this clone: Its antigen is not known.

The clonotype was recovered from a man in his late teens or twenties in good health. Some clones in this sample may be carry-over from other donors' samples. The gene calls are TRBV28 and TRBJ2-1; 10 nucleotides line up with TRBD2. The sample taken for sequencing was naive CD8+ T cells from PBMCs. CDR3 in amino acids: CASSPMDLAGAGFF. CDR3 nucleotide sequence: TGTGCCAGCAGTCCGATGGACCTAGCGGGAGCCGGGTTCTTC.